What follows is one T cell receptor (beta chain) and its context. Its matching antigen is unknown. The data derive from a study of monozygotic twins with cystic fibrosis. Study context: With roughly 16 PCR cycles, barcoded libraries came from 3 to 3.5 micrograms of fragmented DNA. Whole-study findings and limits: Monozygotic CF twin pairs shared significantly more nucleotide-identical clonotypes than unrelated CF individuals did. The repertoire was suggested to be naive-dominated, clonality median around 0.0095.

Some clones are missing from TCRdb's copy, which holds only in-frame ones; the method was immunoSEQ multiplex PCR. The sample has tens of thousands of clones, over 95% seen once. In germline, CDR1 is SGHRS, CDR2 YFSETQ. V trimming: 4 bases; J trimming: 5 bases; junction bases outside the gene matches: 18. The CDR3 has 19 residues. The chain couples TRBV5-1 to TRBJ2-7; 13 nucleotides agree with TRBD2. Sequencing input: blood. The sequence derives from a girl between 10 and 17 years old with cystic fibrosis. Written as DNA, the CDR3 is TGCGCCAGCAGCGAATTCCCGGGACTAGCGGGATTAAGAACCCACGAGCAGTACTTC. Encoded protein: CASSEFPGLAGLRTHEQYF.